The sequence of this T cell receptor (beta chain) was determined in a study of blood T cell repertoires in COVID-19. Study background: The samples span acute and convalescent COVID-19 from the United States, Italy and Spain. T cells, B-cell-depleted T cells, or PBMCs supplied cDNA or gDNA.

The length of the CDR3 is 15 residues. V dropped 6 bases and J dropped 0 bases, with 12 bases sitting between them. The germline gives CDR1 MNHEY, CDR2 SMNVEV (reference sequence). This clone appeared once. Original processing methods: Reference gene primer amplification in the assay estimated nucleated cell counts. Repertoires were generated with immunoSEQ multiplex PCR, while TCRdb's copy carries only in-frame clones and drops some. V and J calls and clone size follow that table, whereas D and trimming were derived from the DNA. The data show 110,000 or so clones, roughly 85% seen once. The sequencing input was peripheral blood. The receptor was isolated from a human donor in a cohort sampled during active COVID-19. V gene TRBV27 combines with J gene TRBJ2-1; the D gene is possibly TRBD2 (5 bases). CDR3 protein: CASSLDYLSYNEQFF. In DNA, the CDR3 is TGTGCCAGCAGCCTCGACTATCTCTCCTACAATGAGCAGTTCTTC.